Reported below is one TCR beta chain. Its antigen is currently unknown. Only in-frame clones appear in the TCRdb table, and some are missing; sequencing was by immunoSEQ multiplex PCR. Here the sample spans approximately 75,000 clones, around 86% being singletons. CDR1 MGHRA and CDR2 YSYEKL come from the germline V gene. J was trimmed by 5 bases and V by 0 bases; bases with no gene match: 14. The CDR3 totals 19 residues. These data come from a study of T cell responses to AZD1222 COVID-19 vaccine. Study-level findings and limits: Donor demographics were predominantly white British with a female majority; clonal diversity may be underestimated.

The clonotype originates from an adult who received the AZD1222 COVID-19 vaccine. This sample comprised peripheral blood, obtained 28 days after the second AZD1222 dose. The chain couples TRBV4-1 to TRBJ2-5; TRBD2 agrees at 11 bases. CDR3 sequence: CASSQDPLAGGSLEETQYF. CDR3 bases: TGCGCCAGCAGCCAAGATCCCCTAGCGGGGGGATCGCTGGAGGAGACCCAGTACTTC.